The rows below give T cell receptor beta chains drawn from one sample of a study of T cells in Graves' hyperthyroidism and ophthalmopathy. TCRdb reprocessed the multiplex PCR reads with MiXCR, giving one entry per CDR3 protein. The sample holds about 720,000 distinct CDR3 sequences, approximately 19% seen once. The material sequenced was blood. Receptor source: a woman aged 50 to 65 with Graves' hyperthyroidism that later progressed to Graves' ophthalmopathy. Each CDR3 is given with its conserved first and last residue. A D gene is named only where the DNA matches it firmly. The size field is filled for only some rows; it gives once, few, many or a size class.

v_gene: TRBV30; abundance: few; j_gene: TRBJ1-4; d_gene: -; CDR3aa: CAWSLPGLGDSKKLFF; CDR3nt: TGTGCCTGGAGTCTACCCGGGTTGGGGGATTCGAAAAAACTGTTTTTT
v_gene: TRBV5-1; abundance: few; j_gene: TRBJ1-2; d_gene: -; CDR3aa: CASSLAIGRNYGYTF; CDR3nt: TGCGCCAGCAGCTTGGCCATAGGCCGTAACTATGGCTACACCTTC
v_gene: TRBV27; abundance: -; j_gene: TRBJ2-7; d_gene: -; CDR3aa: CAIRKGKSYEQYF; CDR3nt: TGTGCCATCAGGAAGGGGAAATCCTACGAGCAGTACTTC
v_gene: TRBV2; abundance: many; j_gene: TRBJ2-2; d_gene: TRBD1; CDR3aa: CASSWTGASTGELFF; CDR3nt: TGTGCCAGCAGTTGGACAGGGGCGAGCACCGGGGAGCTGTTTTTT
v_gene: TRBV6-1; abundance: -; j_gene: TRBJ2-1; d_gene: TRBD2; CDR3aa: CASSPGTSGAAEQFF; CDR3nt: TGTGCCAGCAGTCCTGGGACTAGCGGGGCTGCTGAGCAGTTCTTC
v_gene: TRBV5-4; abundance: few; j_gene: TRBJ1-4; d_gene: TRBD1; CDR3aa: CASSAGTGGTNEKLFF; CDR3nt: TGTGCCAGCAGCGCCGGGACAGGGGGCACTAATGAAAAACTGTTTTTT
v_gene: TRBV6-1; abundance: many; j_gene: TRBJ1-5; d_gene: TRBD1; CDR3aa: CASSYPGQGLQPQHF; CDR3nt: TGTGCCAGCAGCTACCCGGGACAGGGTTTACAGCCCCAGCATTTT
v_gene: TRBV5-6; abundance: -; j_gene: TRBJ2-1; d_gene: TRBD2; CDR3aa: CASTKGTSGADEQFF; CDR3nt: TGTGCCAGCACTAAGGGGACTAGCGGGGCCGATGAGCAGTTCTTC
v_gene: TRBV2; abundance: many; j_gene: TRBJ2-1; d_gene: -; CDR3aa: CASRRRGPYNEQFF; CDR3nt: TGTGCCAGCAGAAGGCGGGGGCCCTACAATGAGCAGTTCTTC
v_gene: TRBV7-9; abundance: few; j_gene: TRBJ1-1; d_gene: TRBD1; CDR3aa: CASSPGQAINTEAFF; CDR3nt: TGTGCCAGCAGCCCGGGACAGGCGATAAACACTGAAGCTTTCTTT
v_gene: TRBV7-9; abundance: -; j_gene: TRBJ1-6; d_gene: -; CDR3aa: CASSPAGSDNSPLHF; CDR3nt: TGTGCCAGCAGCCCAGCGGGCTCAGATAATTCACCCCTCCACTTT
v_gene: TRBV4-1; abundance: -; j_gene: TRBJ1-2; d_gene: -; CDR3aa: CASSQDPVGGYTF; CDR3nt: TGCGCCAGCAGCCAAGATCCCGTCGGTGGCTACACCTTC
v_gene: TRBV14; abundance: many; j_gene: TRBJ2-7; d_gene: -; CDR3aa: CASSQWGSGYEQYF; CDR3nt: TGTGCCAGCAGCCAATGGGGGTCAGGCTACGAGCAGTACTTC
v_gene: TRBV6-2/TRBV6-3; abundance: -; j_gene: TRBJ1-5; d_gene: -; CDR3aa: CASSYFLRYSNQPQHF; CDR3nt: TGTGCCAGCAGTTACTTTTTGCGGTATAGCAATCAGCCCCAGCATTTT
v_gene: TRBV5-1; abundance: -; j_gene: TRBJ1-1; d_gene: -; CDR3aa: CASSRGSHPEAFF; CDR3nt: TGCGCCAGCAGCCGGGGATCGCATCCTGAAGCTTTCTTT
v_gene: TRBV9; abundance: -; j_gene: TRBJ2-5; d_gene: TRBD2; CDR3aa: CVSSVDGGDQETQYF; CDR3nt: TGTGTCAGCAGCGTAGATGGGGGGGACCAAGAGACCCAGTACTTC
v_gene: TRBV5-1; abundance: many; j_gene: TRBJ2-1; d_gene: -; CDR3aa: CASSLGGTSYNEQFF; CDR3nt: TGCGCCAGCAGCTTGGGAGGGACTTCCTACAATGAGCAGTTCTTC
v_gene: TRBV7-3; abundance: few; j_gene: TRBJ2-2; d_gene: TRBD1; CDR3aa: CASSLRGQVTGELFF; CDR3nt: TGTGCCAGCAGCTTAAGAGGACAGGTCACCGGGGAGCTGTTTTTT
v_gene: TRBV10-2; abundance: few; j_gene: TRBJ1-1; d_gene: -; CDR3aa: CASGPVTEAFF; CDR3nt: TGCGCCAGCGGGCCAGTCACTGAAGCTTTCTTT
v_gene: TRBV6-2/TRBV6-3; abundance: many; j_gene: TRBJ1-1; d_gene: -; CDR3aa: CASSYSISVNTESFF; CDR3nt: TGTGCCAGCAGTTACTCGATCTCTGTGAACACTGAATCTTTCTTT
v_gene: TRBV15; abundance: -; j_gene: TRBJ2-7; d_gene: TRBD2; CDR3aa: CATSRDQAGGLYEQYF; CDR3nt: TGTGCCACCAGCAGAGATCAAGCGGGGGGACTCTACGAGCAGTACTTC
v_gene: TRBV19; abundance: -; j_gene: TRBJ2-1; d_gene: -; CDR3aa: CASSIAGFGSMREQFF; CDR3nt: TGTGCCAGTAGTATAGCAGGTTTCGGGTCAATGAGAGAGCAGTTCTTC
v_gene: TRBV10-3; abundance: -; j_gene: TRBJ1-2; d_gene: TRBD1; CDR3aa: CAISERGTEDGYTF; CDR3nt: TGTGCCATCAGCGAGAGAGGGACAGAGGATGGCTACACCTTC
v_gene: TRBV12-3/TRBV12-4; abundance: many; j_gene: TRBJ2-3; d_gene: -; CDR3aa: CASSFHSGGYTQYF; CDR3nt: TGTGCCAGCAGTTTCCATAGCGGTGGGTATACGCAGTATTTT
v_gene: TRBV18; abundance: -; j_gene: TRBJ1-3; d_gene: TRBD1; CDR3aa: CASSVYRDRTSGNTIYF; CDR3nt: TGTGCCAGCTCAGTTTACCGGGACAGGACCTCTGGAAACACCATATATTTT
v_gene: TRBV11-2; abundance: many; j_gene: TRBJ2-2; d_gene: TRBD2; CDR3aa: CASSPSGGTGELFF; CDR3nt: TGTGCCAGCAGCCCTAGCGGGGGGACCGGGGAGCTGTTTTTT
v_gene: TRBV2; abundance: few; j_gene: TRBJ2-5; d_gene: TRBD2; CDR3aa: CASSEVLAGGQETQYF; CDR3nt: TGTGCCAGCAGTGAGGTCCTAGCGGGGGGACAAGAGACCCAGTACTTC
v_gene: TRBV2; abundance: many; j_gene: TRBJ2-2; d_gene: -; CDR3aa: CASRAQGTGELFF; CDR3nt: TGTGCCAGCAGGGCTCAGGGGACCGGGGAGCTGTTTTTT
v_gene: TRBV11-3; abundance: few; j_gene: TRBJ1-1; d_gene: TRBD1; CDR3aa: CASSFGLSGGSGEAFF; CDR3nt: TGTGCCAGCAGCTTCGGGTTGTCAGGGGGTAGCGGTGAAGCTTTCTTT
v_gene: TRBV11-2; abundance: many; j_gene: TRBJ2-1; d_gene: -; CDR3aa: CASSGRDIDPNEQFF; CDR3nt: TGTGCCAGCAGCGGCCGGGACATAGACCCTAATGAGCAGTTCTTC
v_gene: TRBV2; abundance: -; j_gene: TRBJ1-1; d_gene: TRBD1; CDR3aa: CASREDRGLQAFF; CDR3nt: TGTGCCAGCAGAGAGGACAGGGGGTTGCAAGCTTTCTTT
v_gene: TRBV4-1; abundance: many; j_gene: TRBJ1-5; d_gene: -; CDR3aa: CASSQAGGNQPQHF; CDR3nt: TGTGCCAGCTCACAAGCGGGGGGCAATCAGCCCCAGCATTTT
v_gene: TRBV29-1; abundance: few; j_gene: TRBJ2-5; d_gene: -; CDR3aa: CSVEDRRELETQYF; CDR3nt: TGCAGCGTTGAAGATCGAAGGGAATTAGAGACCCAGTACTTC
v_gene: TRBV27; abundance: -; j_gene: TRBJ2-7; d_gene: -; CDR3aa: CASSLGGTAHEQYF; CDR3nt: TGTGCCAGCAGTTTAGGAGGGACAGCCCACGAGCAGTACTTC
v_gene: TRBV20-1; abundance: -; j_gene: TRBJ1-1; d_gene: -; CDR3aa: CSAVGGLEKTEAFF; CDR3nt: TGCAGTGCTGTTGGGGGTTTGGAGAAAACTGAAGCTTTCTTT
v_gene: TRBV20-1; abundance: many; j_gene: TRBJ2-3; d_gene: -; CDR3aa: CSASSSTDTQYF; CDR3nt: TGCAGTGCTAGCTCCTCCACAGATACGCAGTATTTT
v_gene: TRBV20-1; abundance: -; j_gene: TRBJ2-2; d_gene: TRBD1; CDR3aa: CSARPTGVSGELFF; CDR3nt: TGCAGTGCTAGGCCCACAGGGGTCTCCGGGGAGCTGTTTTTT
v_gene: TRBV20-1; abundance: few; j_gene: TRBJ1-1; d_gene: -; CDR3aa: CSARDLGAATEAFF; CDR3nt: TGCAGTGCTAGAGATCTCGGGGCAGCCACTGAAGCTTTCTTT
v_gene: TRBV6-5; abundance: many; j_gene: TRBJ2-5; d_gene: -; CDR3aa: CASSYRETQYF; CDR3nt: TGTGCCAGCAGTTATCGGGAGACCCAGTACTTC
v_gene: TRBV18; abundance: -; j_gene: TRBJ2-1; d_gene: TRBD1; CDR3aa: CASSPPLRGSYNEQFF; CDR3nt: TGTGCCAGCTCACCACCGCTCAGGGGGTCCTACAATGAGCAGTTCTTC
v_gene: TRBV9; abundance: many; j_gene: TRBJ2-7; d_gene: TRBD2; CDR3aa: CASSASGVGPYEQYF; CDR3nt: TGTGCCAGCAGCGCGAGCGGGGTTGGGCCCTACGAGCAGTACTTC
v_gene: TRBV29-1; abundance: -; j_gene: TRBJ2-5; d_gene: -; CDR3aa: CSVDNGPVVGETQYF; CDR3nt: TGCAGCGTTGATAACGGACCTGTTGTAGGGGAGACCCAGTACTTC